The 23 T cell receptor beta chains in this list originate from one sample, sequenced in a study of blood T cell repertoires in COVID-19. Only in-frame clones appear in the TCRdb table, and some are missing; sequencing was by immunoSEQ multiplex PCR. Of tens of thousands of clones listed, around 79% are singletons. Sequences were obtained from peripheral blood. These receptors were taken from a human donor in a cohort sampled during active COVID-19.

Written as DNA, the CDR3 is TGTGCCAGTAGTATAGCGCAGGGGGTGCGCGAAAAACTGTTTTTT. It yields the protein CASSIAQGVREKLFF. The genes are TRBV19 and TRBJ1-4, with TRBD1 matching 7 bases. Germline CDR1 LNHDA, CDR2 SQIVND (reference sequence). V shed 1 base, J shed 8 bases, and the junction held 7 bases outside the gene matches. The CDR3 loop spans 15 amino acids.

CDR3 DNA: TGTGCCAGCAGTTTATTTCCGGGACATGGGCAGTTCTTC. Encoded protein: CASSLFPGHGQFF. This chain links TRBV27 with TRBJ2-1; tentative D call: TRBD1 (6 bases). Germline V gives CDR1 MNHEY, CDR2 SMNVEV (reference sequence). The CDR3 has 13 amino acids. V lost 1 base and J lost 12, with 13 bases in between.

This rearrangement joins TRBV7-3 to TRBJ2-2, with D possibly matching TRBD2 (6 bases). There are 15 residues in the CDR3. V was cut by 5 bases and J by 6 bases, with 16 bases left in between. The germline V gene encodes CDR1 SGHTA and CDR2 FQGTGA. For the CDR3, the DNA is TGTGCCAGCAGCGCCGGCCTGGGGGGACCCGGGGAGCTGTTTTTT. It is translated as CASSAGLGGPGELFF.

V and J are TRBV9 and TRBJ2-7; tentative D call: TRBD2 (7 bases). Per germline, CDR1 SGDLS and CDR2 YYNGEE. The CDR3 runs to 15 residues. V lost 2 bases to trimming and J lost 2 bases, with 14 bases between them. The CDR3 reads CASSVGGQGTYEQYF. As DNA, the CDR3 is TGTGCCAGCAGCGTGGGAGGGCAGGGGACCTACGAGCAGTACTTC.

The table lists this clone with a few counts. The chain recombines TRBV3-1 (or the pseudogene TRBV3-2) with TRBJ1-2; the D gene is possibly TRBD1 (5 bases). Trimming shortened V by 0 bases and J by 6 bases, and 11 bases separated the two germline ends. Germline V gene sequence: CDR1 LGHDT, CDR2 YNNKEL (reference sequence). CDR3 length: 14 amino acids. The CDR3 protein is CASSQEGGANGYTF. The DNA for the CDR3 is TGTGCCAGCAGCCAAGAAGGTGGGGCAAATGGCTACACCTTC.

The CDR3 region has the DNA TGTGCCAGCAGCCCTTCGGATGGGGGGGACACTGAAGCTTTCTTT. The encoded protein is CASSPSDGGDTEAFF. V and J are TRBV5-4 and TRBJ1-1, with a weak D call TRBD1 (5 bases). This CDR3 spans 15 amino acids. Looked up from germline, CDR1 is SGHNT and CDR2 is YYREEE (reference sequence). Trimming stripped 4 bases from V and 3 bases from J, with 16 bases between. Full variable domain (outside the CDR3, taken from reference TRBV5-4 and TRBJ1-1): ETGVTQSPTHLIKTRGQQVTLRCSSQSGHNTVSWYQQALGQGPQFIFQYYREEENGRGNFPPRFSGLQFPNYSSELNVNALELDDSALYLCASSPSDGGDTEAFFGQGTRLTVV.

The chain combines TRBV6-2 or TRBV6-3 with TRBJ2-5, with unresolved D. The CDR3 loop spans 13 amino acids. Trimming pared 2 bases from V and 5 bases from J, leaving 9 bases between. CDR1 and CDR2 from the germline V gene are MNHEY and SVGEGT. This chain's CDR3 is CASSYDLGETQYF. DNA for the CDR3: TGTGCCAGCAGTTACGATCTCGGGGAGACCCAGTACTTC.

The chain combines TRBV28 with TRBJ1-6; D might be TRBD1 (6 bases). The CDR3 has 14 residues. The V gene's germline CDR1 is MDHEN and CDR2 SYDVKM. V shed 2 bases and J shed 11 bases, with 13 bases lying between them. The CDR3 is CASSLADRNPPLHF. The CDR3 region has the DNA TGTGCCAGCAGTTTAGCCGACAGGAATCCACCCCTCCACTTT.

The genes are TRBV30 and TRBJ1-2; D not certain. The V end lost 4 bases, the J end lost 1 base, and 13 bases lay between the germline ends. CDR1 and CDR2 (germline): GTSNPN, SVGIG (reference sequence). The CDR3 has 14 residues. This CDR3 reads CAWNRQANNYGYTF. The CDR3 region has the DNA TGTGCCTGGAACCGCCAGGCGAATAACTATGGCTACACCTTC.

J is TRBJ1-2 and V is TRBV5-5, with D perhaps matching TRBD1 (6 bases). V lost 2 bases and J lost 4, with 12 bases in between. The CDR3 runs 14 residues. From germline, CDR1 is SGHKS and CDR2 YYEKEE (reference sequence). The CDR3 is CASSLGQGTYGYTF. The CDR3 region has the DNA TGTGCCAGCAGCTTAGGTCAGGGGACCTATGGCTACACCTTC.

This clone was detected only once. For the CDR3, the DNA is TGCGCCAGCAGCTTTGGAGACAGGGGAGGTATGGATGGCTACACCTTC. Protein: CASSFGDRGGMDGYTF. V gene TRBV5-1 combines with J gene TRBJ1-2, with 8 bases that match TRBD1. From germline, CDR1 is SGHRS and CDR2 YFSETQ. This CDR3 has 16 residues. The V and J ends lost 2 bases and 6 bases, in that order; junction bases with no gene match: 12.

V is TRBV15 and J is TRBJ1-3; 8 bases match TRBD1. Trimming removed 0 bases from V and 1 base from J; junction bases left unmatched: 5. The CDR3 spans 17 residues. Looked up from germline, CDR1 is LNHNV and CDR2 is YYDKDF (reference sequence). CDR3 region: CATSREGQGASGNTIYF. CDR3 DNA sequence: TGTGCCACCAGCAGAGAGGGTCAGGGGGCGTCTGGAAACACCATATATTTT.

The CDR3 DNA reads as TGCGCCAGCAGCCAAATACAGGGGGCTCAGCCCCAGCATTTT. Its protein product is CASSQIQGAQPQHF. This sequence joins TRBV4-1 and TRBJ1-5; 9 nucleotides match TRBD1. The CDR3 runs to 14 residues. Unmatched junction bases numbered 2, after V lost 2 bases and J lost 6 bases. Germline V gene sequence: CDR1 MGHRA, CDR2 YSYEKL.

The chain has TRBV5-5 and TRBJ1-5, with D possibly TRBD1 on 6 matching bases. The V end lost 0 bases, the J end lost 2 bases, and 24 bases lay between the germline ends. Per germline, CDR1 SGHKS and CDR2 YYEKEE (reference sequence). The CDR3 has 20 residues. CDR3 DNA: TGTGCCAGCAGCTTGGCCGGGGCAGGGGCCCTACTTTTCGGCAATCAGCCCCAGCATTTT. This gives the protein CASSLAGAGALLFGNQPQHF.

This clone has a single count. The chain uses TRBV29-1 and TRBJ1-1; 8 nucleotides match TRBD1. V lost 8 bases to trimming and J lost 2 bases; unmatched junction nucleotides: 13. The CDR3 is made up of 15 amino acids. CDR1 and CDR2 (germline): SQVTM, ANQGSEA. This CDR3 reads CSHPPDRGLNTEAFF. In nucleotides, the CDR3 is TGCAGCCACCCACCCGACAGGGGCTTAAACACTGAAGCTTTCTTT.

This clone showed up just a few times. The chain links TRBV23-1 to TRBJ2-5; TRBD2 agrees at 8 bases. TRBV23-1 is given ORF status, its function remaining uncertain. V dropped 7 bases and J dropped 10; count of bases not matched to a gene: 17. CDR3 length equals 15 residues. The CDR3 sequence: CASTTPQAGAGDQYF. The CDR3 DNA sequence: TGCGCCAGCACTACCCCTCAAGCGGGGGCCGGGGACCAGTACTTC.

Only one count was recorded for this clone. J is TRBJ2-1 and V is TRBV28; 7 positions match TRBD2. V dropped 6 bases and J dropped 7; count of bases not matched to a gene: 18. Germline V CDR1 and CDR2: MDHEN, SYDVKM. The CDR3 has 17 residues. The CDR3 spells CASSLIHASGLTNEQFF. The CDR3 nucleotides read TGTGCCAGCAGCCTCATCCATGCTAGCGGCCTCACAAATGAGCAGTTCTTC.

The rearrangement links TRBV14 to TRBJ2-7, with 8 bases aligning to TRBD1. CDR3 size: 15 residues. Germline CDR1 SGHDN, CDR2 FVKESK. The J segment lost 1 base and the V segment lost 4 bases, leaving 6 bases of the junction unmatched. This CDR3 is CASSRTGTGSYEQYF. DNA for the CDR3: TGTGCCAGCAGCCGAACCGGGACAGGTTCCTACGAGCAGTACTTC.

The chain employs TRBV12-3 or TRBV12-4 and TRBJ1-6; 8 nucleotides line up with TRBD1. The CDR3 is made up of 13 amino acids. V lost 3 bases and J lost 12; bases outside the gene matches: 4. For the CDR3, the DNA is TGTGCCAGCAGTTTCGGACAGGGTGGACCCCTCCACTTT. It encodes CASSFGQGGPLHF.

V usage is TRBV14 and J usage is TRBJ2-3, with 9 nucleotides matching TRBD2. V lost 0 bases to trimming and J lost 9 bases; unmatched junction nucleotides: 19. The germline V gene encodes CDR1 SGHDN and CDR2 FVKESK. The CDR3 loop spans 19 amino acids. DNA of the CDR3: TGTGCCAGCAGCCAAGAAGGATATTGGCTAGCGGGACCCCGGGAGACGCAGTATTTT. Amino acid sequence: CASSQEGYWLAGPRETQYF.

The chain links TRBV6-2 or TRBV6-3 to TRBJ2-1; 7 bases are shared with TRBD1. This CDR3 is built from 20 residues. Trimming took 0 bases from V and 0 from J; bases not matched to a gene: 14. Germline V gene data show CDR1 as MNHEY and CDR2 as SVGEGT. The CDR3 reads CASSYSILTGQYSSYNEQFF. CDR3 in DNA: TGTGCCAGCAGTTACTCGATTTTGACAGGGCAATACAGCTCCTACAATGAGCAGTTCTTC.

V is TRBV6-5 and J is TRBJ1-1; D unresolved. From germline, CDR1 is MNHEY and CDR2 SVGAGI. Trimming left V 8 bases short and J 0 bases short, with 10 bases between. CDR3 length: 13 residues. CDR3 nucleotides: TGTGCCAGCCGAATGAACATGAACACTGAAGCTTTCTTT. This codes for CASRMNMNTEAFF.

This chain connects TRBV3-1 (or the pseudogene TRBV3-2) to TRBJ1-3, with D tentatively TRBD1 (5 bases). V was clipped by 1 base and J by 2 bases, with 9 bases between them. The CDR3 runs to 15 residues. Germline assignment: CDR1 LGHDT and CDR2 YNNKEL (reference sequence). The CDR3 loop is CASSQGTFPGNTIYF. The CDR3 DNA reads as TGTGCCAGCAGCCAAGGGACATTCCCTGGAAACACCATATATTTT.